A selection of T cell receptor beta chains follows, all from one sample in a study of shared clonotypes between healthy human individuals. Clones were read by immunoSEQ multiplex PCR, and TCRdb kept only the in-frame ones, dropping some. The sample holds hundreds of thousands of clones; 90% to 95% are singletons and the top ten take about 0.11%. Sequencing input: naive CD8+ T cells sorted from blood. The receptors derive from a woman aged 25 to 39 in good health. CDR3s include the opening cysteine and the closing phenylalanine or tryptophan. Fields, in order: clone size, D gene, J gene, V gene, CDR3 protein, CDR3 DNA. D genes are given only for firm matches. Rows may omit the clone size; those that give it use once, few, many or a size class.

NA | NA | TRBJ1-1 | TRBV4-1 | CASSQDRALEAFF | TGCGCCAGCAGCCAAGATCGGGCACTAGAAGCTTTCTTT
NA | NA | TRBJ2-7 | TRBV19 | CASSNRVQYEQYF | TGTGCCAGTAGTAACAGGGTTCAGTACGAGCAGTACTTC
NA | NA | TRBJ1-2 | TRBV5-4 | CASSWAGTNYGYTF | TGTGCCAGCAGCTGGGCCGGGACTAACTATGGCTACACCTTC
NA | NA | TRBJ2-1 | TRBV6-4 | CASKGPFNEQFF | TGTGCCAGCAAGGGACCCTTCAATGAGCAGTTCTTC
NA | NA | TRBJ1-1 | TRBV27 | CASRPGWGEAFF | TGTGCCAGCAGGCCAGGGTGGGGCGAAGCTTTCTTT
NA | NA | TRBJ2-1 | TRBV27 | CASSFGSDYEQFF | TGTGCCAGCAGTTTCGGGAGTGACTATGAGCAGTTCTTC
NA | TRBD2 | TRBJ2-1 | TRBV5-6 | CASSLGTILAVAHSNEQFF | TGTGCCAGCAGCTTGGGAACCATACTAGCGGTAGCCCACTCCAATGAGCAGTTCTTC
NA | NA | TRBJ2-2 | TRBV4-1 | CASSQVGGTGELFF | TGCGCCAGCAGCCAAGTCGGCGGGACCGGGGAGCTGTTTTTT
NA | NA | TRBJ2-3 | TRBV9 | CASSVAGSHADTQYF | TGTGCCAGCAGCGTAGCTGGGAGTCACGCAGATACGCAGTATTTT
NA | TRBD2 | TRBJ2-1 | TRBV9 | CASSVGVSGSNEQFF | TGTGCCAGCAGCGTAGGGGTTAGCGGGAGTAATGAGCAGTTCTTC
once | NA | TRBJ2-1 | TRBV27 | CASSLSTRANEQFF | TGTGCCAGCAGTTTATCGACTAGGGCCAATGAGCAGTTCTTC
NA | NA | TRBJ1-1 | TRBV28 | CASSGHMNTEAFF | TGTGCCAGCAGCGGACACATGAACACTGAAGCTTTCTTT
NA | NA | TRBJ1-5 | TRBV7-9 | CASSFGSDNSFKPQHF | TGTGCCAGCAGCTTTGGTTCTGACAATTCTTTCAAGCCCCAGCATTTT
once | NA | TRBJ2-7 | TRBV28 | CASSPRHAGFGEQYF | TGTGCCAGCAGCCCAAGACACGCTGGGTTCGGGGAGCAGTACTTC
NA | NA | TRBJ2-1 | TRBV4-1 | CASSQVGGSSYNEQFF | TGCGCCAGCAGCCAAGTGGGGGGCAGCTCCTACAATGAGCAGTTCTTC
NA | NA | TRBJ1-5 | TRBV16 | CASSPPGRNQPQHF | TGTGCCAGCAGCCCTCCGGGACGAAATCAGCCCCAGCATTTT
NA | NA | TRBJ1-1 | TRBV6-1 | CASSELGSEAFF | TGTGCCAGCAGTGAATTAGGGTCCGAAGCTTTCTTT
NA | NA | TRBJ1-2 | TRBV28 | CASSVGMGANYGYTF | TGTGCCAGCAGTGTGGGGATGGGGGCTAACTATGGCTACACCTTC
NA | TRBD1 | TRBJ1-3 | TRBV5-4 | CASSRRGQDPGNTIYF | TGTGCCAGCAGCAGGCGGGGACAGGATCCCGGAAACACCATATATTTT
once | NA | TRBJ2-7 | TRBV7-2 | CASSLWATGSEQYF | TGTGCCAGCAGCTTATGGGCGACGGGAAGCGAGCAGTACTTC